This is a list of T cell receptor beta chains from one sample in a study of blood T cell repertoires in COVID-19. Using immunoSEQ multiplex PCR, the repertoire was profiled, and TCRdb retains in-frame clones only, with some absent. Altogether 100,000 or so clones are present, approximately 86% being singletons, with the ten largest covering approximately 2.4%. The sample was PBMCs or T cells enriched from blood (not recorded which). The receptor set was obtained from a woman between 50 and 59 years old who had recovered from COVID-19. Both conserved end residues are part of each CDR3. D genes are given only for firm matches.

cdr3_aa: CASSFGRVYEQYF
v_call: TRBV28
j_call: TRBJ2-7
cdr3_length: 13
d_call: -

cdr3_aa: CSASDSRYEQYF
v_call: TRBV20-1
j_call: TRBJ2-7
cdr3_length: 12
d_call: -

cdr3_aa: CASSPTAGTGELFF
v_call: TRBV7-3
j_call: TRBJ2-2
cdr3_length: 14
d_call: TRBD2

cdr3_aa: CASSRQLVYEQYF
v_call: TRBV4-1
j_call: TRBJ2-7
cdr3_length: 13
d_call: -

cdr3_aa: CAHTVGYTGELFF
v_call: TRBV30
j_call: TRBJ2-2
cdr3_length: 13
d_call: -

cdr3_aa: CASSLSADATGELFF
v_call: TRBV7-3
j_call: TRBJ2-2
cdr3_length: 15
d_call: -

cdr3_aa: CASSPQGAGTDEQYF
v_call: TRBV3-1/TRBV3-2
j_call: TRBJ2-7
cdr3_length: 15
d_call: TRBD1

cdr3_aa: CASSPPLGGGYNEQFF
v_call: TRBV5-4
j_call: TRBJ2-1
cdr3_length: 16
d_call: TRBD2

cdr3_aa: CASSSGIEQFF
v_call: TRBV7-2
j_call: TRBJ2-1
cdr3_length: 11
d_call: -

cdr3_aa: CASSSWGSGGTYEQYF
v_call: TRBV27
j_call: TRBJ2-7
cdr3_length: 16
d_call: TRBD2

cdr3_aa: CASSLANSYNSPLHF
v_call: TRBV5-1
j_call: TRBJ1-6
cdr3_length: 15
d_call: -

cdr3_aa: CASSLPTGEPRVRETQYF
v_call: TRBV7-8
j_call: TRBJ2-5
cdr3_length: 18
d_call: TRBD1

cdr3_aa: CASSVDPVGAEKLFF
v_call: TRBV9
j_call: TRBJ1-4
cdr3_length: 15
d_call: -

cdr3_aa: CASSISGGRTEAFF
v_call: TRBV19
j_call: TRBJ1-1
cdr3_length: 14
d_call: -

cdr3_aa: CASKVPSGREYF
v_call: TRBV28
j_call: TRBJ2-7
cdr3_length: 12
d_call: TRBD2

cdr3_aa: CASSQDREGQEF
v_call: TRBV14
j_call: TRBJ2-7
cdr3_length: 12
d_call: -

cdr3_aa: CASSLVGGITDTQYF
v_call: TRBV9
j_call: TRBJ2-3
cdr3_length: 15
d_call: -

cdr3_aa: CASSLRGQGDGYTF
v_call: TRBV28
j_call: TRBJ1-2
cdr3_length: 14
d_call: TRBD1

cdr3_aa: CASSRDMAETQYF
v_call: TRBV5-1
j_call: TRBJ2-5
cdr3_length: 13
d_call: -

cdr3_aa: CASSGQGARETQYF
v_call: TRBV9
j_call: TRBJ2-5
cdr3_length: 14
d_call: TRBD1

cdr3_aa: CASSALDSSRTEAFF
v_call: TRBV25-1
j_call: TRBJ1-1
cdr3_length: 15
d_call: -

cdr3_aa: CATRSSGRAHEQYF
v_call: TRBV3-1/TRBV3-2
j_call: TRBJ2-7
cdr3_length: 14
d_call: TRBD2

cdr3_aa: CASSLDGGYTFF
v_call: TRBV11-2
j_call: TRBJ1-1
cdr3_length: 12
d_call: -

cdr3_aa: CASTLPGRASNYGYTF
v_call: TRBV28
j_call: TRBJ1-2
cdr3_length: 16
d_call: -

cdr3_aa: CSVVGQGETQYF
v_call: TRBV29-1
j_call: TRBJ2-5
cdr3_length: 12
d_call: -